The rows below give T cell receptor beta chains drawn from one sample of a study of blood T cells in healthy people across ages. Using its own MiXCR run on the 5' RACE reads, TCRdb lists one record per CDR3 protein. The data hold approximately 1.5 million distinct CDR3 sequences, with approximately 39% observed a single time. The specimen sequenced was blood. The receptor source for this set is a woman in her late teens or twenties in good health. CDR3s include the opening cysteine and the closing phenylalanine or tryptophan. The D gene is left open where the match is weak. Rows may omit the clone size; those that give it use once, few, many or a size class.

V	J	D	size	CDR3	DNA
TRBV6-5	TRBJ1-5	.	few	CASSYRAASQGYSNQPQHF	TGTGCCAGCAGTTACAGGGCGGCGTCCCAGGGCTATAGCAATCAGCCCCAGCATTTT
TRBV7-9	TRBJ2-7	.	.	CASSPTDISYEQYF	TGTGCCAGCAGCCCCACGGATATCAGCTACGAGCAGTACTTC
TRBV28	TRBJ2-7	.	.	CASKTRGRNEQYF	TGTGCCAGCAAAACCAGGGGGAGGAACGAGCAGTACTTC
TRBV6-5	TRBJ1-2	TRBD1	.	CASSLYRGRNYGYTF	TGTGCCAGCAGTTTATACAGGGGGCGCAACTATGGCTACACCTTC
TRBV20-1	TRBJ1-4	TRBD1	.	CSARTGGLEKLFF	TGCAGTGCTAGGACAGGGGGGCTAGAAAAACTGTTTTTT
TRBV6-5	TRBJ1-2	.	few	CASSYDRDNHGYTF	TGTGCCAGCAGTTACGACCGGGACAATCATGGCTACACCTTC
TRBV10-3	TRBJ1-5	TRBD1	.	CAISSGQGANQPQHF	TGTGCCATCAGCTCCGGACAGGGGGCCAATCAGCCCCAGCATTTT
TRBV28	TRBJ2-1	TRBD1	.	CASSPPRDRVHEQFF	TGTGCCAGCAGTCCCCCCCGGGACAGGGTTCATGAGCAGTTCTTC
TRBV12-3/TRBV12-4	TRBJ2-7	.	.	CASPLYKSGTYEQYF	TGTGCCAGCCCCCTTTATAAAAGCGGTACCTACGAGCAGTACTTC
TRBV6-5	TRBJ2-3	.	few	CASSIRLEFDTQYF	TGTGCCAGCAGTATCCGGCTAGAGTTCGATACGCAGTATTTT
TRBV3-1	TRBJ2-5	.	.	CASSQDVVGAPYF	TGTGCCAGCAGCCAAGATGTCGTGGGTGCGCCGTACTTC
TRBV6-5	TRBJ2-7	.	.	CASAGRTYEQYF	TGTGCCAGCGCTGGCCGGACCTACGAGCAGTACTTC
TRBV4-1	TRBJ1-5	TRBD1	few	CASSQEGTANQPQHF	TGCGCCAGCAGCCAAGAAGGGACAGCTAATCAGCCCCAGCATTTT
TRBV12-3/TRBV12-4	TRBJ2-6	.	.	CASSSDVNVLTF	TGTGCCAGCAGTTCGGACGTTAACGTCCTGACTTTC
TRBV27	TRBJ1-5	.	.	CASSLWQFNQPQHF	TGTGCCAGCAGTTTATGGCAATTCAATCAGCCCCAGCATTTT
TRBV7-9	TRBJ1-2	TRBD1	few	CASSSGQGATYGYTF	TGTGCCAGCAGCTCCGGACAGGGGGCTACCTATGGCTACACCTTC
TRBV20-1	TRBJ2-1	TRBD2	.	CSARAPSGRSINEQFF	TGCAGTGCCCGAGCCCCTAGCGGGAGGAGTATCAATGAGCAGTTCTTC
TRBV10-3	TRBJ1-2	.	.	CAISGTIYGYTF	TGTGCCATCAGTGGGACAATCTATGGCTACACCTTC
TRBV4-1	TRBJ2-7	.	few	CASSQDGARYYEQYF	TGCGCCAGCAGCCAAGATGGGGCCAGGTACTACGAGCAGTACTTC
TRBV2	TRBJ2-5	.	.	CASNWIEQETQYF	TGTGCCAGCAATTGGATCGAGCAAGAGACCCAGTACTTC
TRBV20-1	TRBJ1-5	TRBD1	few	CSSSGTDNQPQHF	TGCAGTTCCTCCGGGACAGACAATCAGCCCCAGCATTTT
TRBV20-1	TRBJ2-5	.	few	CSASGRAEQYF	TGCAGTGCTAGCGGACGGGCAGAGCAGTACTTC
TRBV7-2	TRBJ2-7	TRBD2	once	CASSYAGGKYEQYF	TGTGCCAGCAGCTATGCGGGAGGGAAGTACGAGCAGTACTTC
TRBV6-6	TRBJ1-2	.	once	CASSLREAGYTF	TGTGCCAGCAGTTTAAGGGAAGCTGGCTACACCTTC
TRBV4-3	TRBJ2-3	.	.	CASSQGSFSTDTQYF	TGCGCCAGCAGCCAAGGGTCCTTTTCCACAGATACGCAGTATTTT
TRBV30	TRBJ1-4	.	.	CAWSDRNNEKLFF	TGTGCCTGGAGTGACAGGAATAATGAAAAACTGTTTTTT
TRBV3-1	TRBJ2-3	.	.	CASSPSGTASTDTQYF	TGTGCCAGCAGCCCCTCCGGGACGGCTAGCACAGATACGCAGTATTTT
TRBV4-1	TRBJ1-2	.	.	CASSQEDSRGYTF	TGCGCCAGCAGCCAAGAAGACAGCCGGGGCTACACCTTC
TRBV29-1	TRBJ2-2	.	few	CSTGQLNTGELFF	TGCAGCACCGGACAGCTGAACACCGGGGAGCTGTTTTTT
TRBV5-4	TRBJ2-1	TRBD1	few	CASRLTGGKYNEQFF	TGTGCCAGCAGATTGACAGGGGGCAAATACAATGAGCAGTTCTTC
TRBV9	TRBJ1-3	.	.	CASSVASSPSGNTIYF	TGTGCCAGCAGCGTAGCTTCGTCTCCCTCTGGAAACACCATATATTTT
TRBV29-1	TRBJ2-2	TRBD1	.	CSADRAHTGELFF	TGCAGCGCGGACAGGGCTCACACCGGGGAGCTGTTTTTT
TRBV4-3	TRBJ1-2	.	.	CASSQDGGDYGHTF	TGCGCCAGCAGCCAAGATGGAGGGGACTATGGCCACACCTTC
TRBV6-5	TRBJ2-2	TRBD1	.	CASRETGYTGELFF	TGTGCCAGCAGGGAGACAGGGTACACCGGGGAGCTGTTTTTT
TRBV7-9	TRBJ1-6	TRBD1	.	CASSLARDRYSPLHF	TGTGCCAGCAGCTTAGCGCGGGACAGATATTCACCCCTCCACTTT
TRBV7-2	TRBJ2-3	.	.	CASSLGGNPDTQYF	TGTGCCAGCAGCTTAGGGGGAAACCCCGATACGCAGTATTTT
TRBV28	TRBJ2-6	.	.	CASSQLSGANVLTF	TGTGCCAGCAGCCAGCTCTCTGGGGCCAACGTCCTGACTTTC
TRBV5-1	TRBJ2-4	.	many	CASSGGAKNIQYF	TGCGCCAGCAGCGGGGGGGCCAAAAACATTCAGTACTTC
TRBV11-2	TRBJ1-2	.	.	CASSLAGTFYGYTF	TGTGCCAGCAGCCTGGCGGGGACCTTCTATGGCTACACCTTC
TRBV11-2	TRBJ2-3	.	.	CASSRSGLNTQYF	TGTGCCAGCAGCAGATCAGGACTAAATACGCAGTATTTT
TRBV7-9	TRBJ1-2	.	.	CASSLAGGHYGYTF	TGTGCCAGCAGCTTGGCGGGTGGTCACTATGGCTACACCTTC
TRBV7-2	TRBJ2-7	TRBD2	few	CASSPFQAGGDFSYEQYF	TGTGCCAGCAGCCCCTTTCAGGCGGGGGGCGATTTCTCCTACGAGCAGTACTTC
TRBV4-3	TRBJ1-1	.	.	CASSQVGWATEAFF	TGCGCCAGCAGCCAAGTAGGGTGGGCGACTGAAGCTTTCTTT
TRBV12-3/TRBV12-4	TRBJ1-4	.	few	CASSTANEKLFF	TGTGCCAGCAGTACAGCAAATGAAAAACTGTTTTTT
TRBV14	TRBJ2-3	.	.	CASSQDEFSWYSTDTQYF	TGTGCCAGCAGCCAAGATGAGTTCAGTTGGTATAGCACAGATACGCAGTATTTT
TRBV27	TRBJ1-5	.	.	CASSLSSADSNQPQHF	TGTGCCAGCAGTTTATCGTCGGCAGATAGCAATCAGCCCCAGCATTTT
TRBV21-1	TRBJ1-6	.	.	CASSVQGHSYNSPLHF	TGTGCCAGCAGCGTACAGGGGCACTCCTATAATTCACCCCTCCACTTT
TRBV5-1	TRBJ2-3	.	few	CASSSIPGETQYF	TGCGCCAGCAGCTCCATCCCAGGGGAGACGCAGTATTTT
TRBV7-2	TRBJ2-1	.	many	CASSLDPNRKAFYNEQFF	TGTGCCAGCAGCTTAGACCCCAACAGGAAGGCATTTTACAATGAGCAGTTCTTC
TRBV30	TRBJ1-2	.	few	CARSGLGSYGYTF	TGTGCCCGGAGCGGGTTAGGGAGCTATGGCTACACCTTC
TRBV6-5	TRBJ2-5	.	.	CASRKTDNEQYF	TGTGCCAGCAGAAAGACAGACAATGAGCAGTACTTC